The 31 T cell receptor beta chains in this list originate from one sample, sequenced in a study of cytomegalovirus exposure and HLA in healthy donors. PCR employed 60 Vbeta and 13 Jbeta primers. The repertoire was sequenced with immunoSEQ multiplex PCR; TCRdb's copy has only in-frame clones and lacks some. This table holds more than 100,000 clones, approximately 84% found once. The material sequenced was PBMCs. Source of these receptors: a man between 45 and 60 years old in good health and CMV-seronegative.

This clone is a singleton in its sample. This chain's CDR3 is CASSQTANYGYTF. The CDR3 DNA reads TGTGCCAGCAGCCAGACAGCTAACTATGGCTACACCTTC. The rearrangement uses TRBV2 and TRBJ1-2, with D perhaps matching TRBD1 (5 bases). CDR3 length: 13 residues. Germline V gene lookup returns CDR1 SNHLY and CDR2 FYNNEI. V shed 6 bases and J shed 0 bases, with 8 bases lying between them.

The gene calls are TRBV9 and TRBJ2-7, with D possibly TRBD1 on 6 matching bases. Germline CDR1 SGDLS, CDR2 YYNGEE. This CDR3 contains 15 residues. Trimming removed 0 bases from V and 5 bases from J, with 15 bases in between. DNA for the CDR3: TGTGCCAGCAGCGTAGATTGGGACACTGTAGACGAGCAGTACTTC. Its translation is CASSVDWDTVDEQYF.

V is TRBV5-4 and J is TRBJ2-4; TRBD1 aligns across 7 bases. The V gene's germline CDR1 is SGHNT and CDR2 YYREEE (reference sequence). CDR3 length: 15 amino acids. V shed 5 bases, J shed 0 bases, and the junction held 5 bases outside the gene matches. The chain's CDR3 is CASSLQGLAKNIQYF. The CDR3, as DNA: TGTGCCAGCAGTCTACAGGGGCTAGCCAAAAACATTCAGTACTTC.

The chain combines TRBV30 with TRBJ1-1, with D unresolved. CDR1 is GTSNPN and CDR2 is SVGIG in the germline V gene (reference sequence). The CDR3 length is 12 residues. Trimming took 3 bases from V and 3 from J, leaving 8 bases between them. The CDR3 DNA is TGTGCCTGGAGGGTCGGTTACACTGAAGCTTTCTTT. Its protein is CAWRVGYTEAFF.

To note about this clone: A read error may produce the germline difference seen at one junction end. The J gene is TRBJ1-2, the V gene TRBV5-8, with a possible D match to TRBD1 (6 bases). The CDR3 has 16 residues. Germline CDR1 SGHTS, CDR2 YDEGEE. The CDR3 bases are TGTGCCAGCAGCTTGCTGGGGGCAACCAAAGAAAATGGCTACCCCTTC. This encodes CASSLLGATKENGYPF.

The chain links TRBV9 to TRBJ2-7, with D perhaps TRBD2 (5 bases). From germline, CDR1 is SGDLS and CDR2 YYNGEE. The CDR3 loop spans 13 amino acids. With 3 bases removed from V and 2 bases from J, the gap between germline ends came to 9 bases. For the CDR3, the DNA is TGTGCCAGCAGCGCCGGGGTTACCTACGAGCAGTACTTC. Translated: CASSAGVTYEQYF.

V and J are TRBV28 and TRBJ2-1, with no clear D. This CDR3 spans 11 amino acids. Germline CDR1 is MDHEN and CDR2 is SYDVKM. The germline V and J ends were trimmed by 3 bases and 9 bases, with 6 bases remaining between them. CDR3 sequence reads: CASSLSTEQFF. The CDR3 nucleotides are TGTGCCAGCAGTTTGAGCACTGAGCAGTTCTTC.

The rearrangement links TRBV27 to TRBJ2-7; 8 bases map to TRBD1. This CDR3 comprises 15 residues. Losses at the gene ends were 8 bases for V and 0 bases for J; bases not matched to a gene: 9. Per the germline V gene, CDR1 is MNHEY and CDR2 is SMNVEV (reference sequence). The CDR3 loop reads CASGLQGGYSYEQYF. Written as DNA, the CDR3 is TGTGCCAGCGGCCTACAGGGGGGATACTCCTACGAGCAGTACTTC.

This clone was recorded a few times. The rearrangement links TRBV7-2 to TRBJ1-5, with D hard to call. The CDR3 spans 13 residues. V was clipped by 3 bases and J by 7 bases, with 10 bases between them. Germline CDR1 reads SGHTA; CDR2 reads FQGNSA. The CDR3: CASSFGEGQPQHF. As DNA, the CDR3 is TGTGCCAGCAGCTTCGGGGAAGGCCAGCCCCAGCATTTT.

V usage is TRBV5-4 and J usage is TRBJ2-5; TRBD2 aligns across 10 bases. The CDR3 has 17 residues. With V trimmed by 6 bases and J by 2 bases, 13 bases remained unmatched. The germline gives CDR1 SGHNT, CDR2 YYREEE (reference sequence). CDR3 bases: TGTGCCAGCACCCCCAGAGGGCTAGCGGGGGCTCAAGAGACCCAGTACTTC. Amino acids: CASTPRGLAGAQETQYF.

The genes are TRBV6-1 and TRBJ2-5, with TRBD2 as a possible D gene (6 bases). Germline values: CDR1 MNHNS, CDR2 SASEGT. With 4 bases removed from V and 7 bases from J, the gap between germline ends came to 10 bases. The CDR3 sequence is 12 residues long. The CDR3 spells CASSAVSGTQYF. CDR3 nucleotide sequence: TGTGCCAGCAGTGCAGTTAGCGGGACCCAGTACTTC.

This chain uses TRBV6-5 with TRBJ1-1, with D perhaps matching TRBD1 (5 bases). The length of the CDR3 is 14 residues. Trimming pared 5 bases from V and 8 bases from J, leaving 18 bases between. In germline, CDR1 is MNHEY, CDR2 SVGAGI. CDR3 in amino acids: CASSPAGRYREAFF. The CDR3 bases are TGTGCCAGCAGTCCCGCCGGACGCTACAGGGAAGCTTTCTTT.

The CDR3 bases are TGTGCCAGCAGCACCGGGACAGTTATAAGGGAGACCCAGTACTTC. Amino acids: CASSTGTVIRETQYF. This chain links TRBV6-1 with TRBJ2-5; 7 nucleotides line up with TRBD1. The CDR3 has 15 residues. CDR1 MNHNS and CDR2 SASEGT come from the germline V gene. V lost 6 bases and J lost 5; bases outside the gene matches: 12.

CDR3 protein: CASSQERNQGREQFF. The CDR3 DNA sequence: TGCGCCAGCAGCCAAGAACGGAACCAGGGGCGTGAGCAGTTCTTC. The gene calls are TRBV4-3 and TRBJ2-1; D might be TRBD1 (6 bases). Germline CDR1 is LGHNA and CDR2 is YSLEER. Trimming took 0 bases from V and 9 from J, leaving 15 bases between them. The CDR3 is made up of 15 amino acids.

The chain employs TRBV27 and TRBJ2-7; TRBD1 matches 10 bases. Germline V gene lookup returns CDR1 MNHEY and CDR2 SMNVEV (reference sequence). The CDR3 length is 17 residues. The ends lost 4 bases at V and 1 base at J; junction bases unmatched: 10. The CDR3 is CASSSEWGDRGSYEQYF. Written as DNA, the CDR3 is TGTGCCAGCAGTTCGGAGTGGGGGGACAGGGGTTCCTACGAGCAGTACTTC.

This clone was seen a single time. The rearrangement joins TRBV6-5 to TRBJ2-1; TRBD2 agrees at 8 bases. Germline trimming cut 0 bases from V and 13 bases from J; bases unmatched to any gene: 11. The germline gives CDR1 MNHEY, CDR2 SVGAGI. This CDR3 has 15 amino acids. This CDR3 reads CASSYSTASGLPQFF. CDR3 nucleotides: TGTGCCAGCAGTTACTCGACGGCTAGCGGGCTCCCCCAGTTCTTC.

CDR3 DNA sequence: TGTGCCAGCAGAACCGGGACAGGGGGCCACGAGCAGTACTTC. Residues: CASRTGTGGHEQYF. The chain joins TRBV6-1 to TRBJ2-7; 12 nucleotides match TRBD1. The ends lost 6 bases at V and 5 bases at J; junction bases unmatched: 5. The CDR3 loop spans 14 amino acids. CDR1 is MNHNS, CDR2 SASEGT, per germline.

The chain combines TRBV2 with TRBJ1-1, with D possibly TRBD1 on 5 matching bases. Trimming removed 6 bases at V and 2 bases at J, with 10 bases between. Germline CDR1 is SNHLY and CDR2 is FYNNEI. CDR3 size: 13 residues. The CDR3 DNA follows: TGTGCCAGCAGCGCGGACACCAACACTGAAGCTTTCTTT. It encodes CASSADTNTEAFF. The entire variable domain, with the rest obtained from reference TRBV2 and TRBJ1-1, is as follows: EPEVTQTPSHQVTQMGQEVILRCVPISNHLYFYWYRQILGQKVEFLVSFYNNEISEKSEIFDDQFSVERPDGSNFTLKIRSTKLEDSAMYFCASSADTNTEAFFGQGTRLTVV.

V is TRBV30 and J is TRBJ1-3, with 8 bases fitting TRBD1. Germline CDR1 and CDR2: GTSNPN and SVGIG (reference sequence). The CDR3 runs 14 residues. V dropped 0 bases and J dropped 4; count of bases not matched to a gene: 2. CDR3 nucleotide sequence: TGTGCCTGGAGTGTCAGGGGGCTAGGAAACACCATATATTTT. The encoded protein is CAWSVRGLGNTIYF.

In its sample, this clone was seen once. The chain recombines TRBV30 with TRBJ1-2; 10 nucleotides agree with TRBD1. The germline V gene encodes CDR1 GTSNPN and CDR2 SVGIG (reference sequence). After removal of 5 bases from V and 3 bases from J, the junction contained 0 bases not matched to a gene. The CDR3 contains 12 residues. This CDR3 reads CAWGQGDYGYTF. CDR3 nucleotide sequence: TGTGCCTGGGGACAGGGGGACTATGGCTACACCTTC.

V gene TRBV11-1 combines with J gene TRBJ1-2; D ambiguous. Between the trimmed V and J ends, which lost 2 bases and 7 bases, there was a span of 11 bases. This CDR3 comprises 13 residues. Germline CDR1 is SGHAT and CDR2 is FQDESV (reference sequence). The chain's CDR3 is CASSLISVSGYTF. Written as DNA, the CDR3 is TGTGCCAGCAGCTTAATATCAGTCTCTGGCTACACCTTC.

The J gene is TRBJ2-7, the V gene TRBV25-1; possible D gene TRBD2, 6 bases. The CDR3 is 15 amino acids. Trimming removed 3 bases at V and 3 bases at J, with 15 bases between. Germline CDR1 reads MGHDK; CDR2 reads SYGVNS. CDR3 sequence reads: CASSDPSRRDYEQYF. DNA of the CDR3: TGTGCCAGCAGTGATCCATCGCGGCGGGACTACGAGCAGTACTTC.

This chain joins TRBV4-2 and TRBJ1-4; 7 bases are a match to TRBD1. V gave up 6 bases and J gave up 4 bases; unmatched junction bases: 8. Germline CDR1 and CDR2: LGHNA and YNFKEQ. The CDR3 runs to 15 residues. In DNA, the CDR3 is TGTGCCAGCAGACTTCCCGGGACAGATAATGAAAAACTGTTTTTT. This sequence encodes CASRLPGTDNEKLFF.

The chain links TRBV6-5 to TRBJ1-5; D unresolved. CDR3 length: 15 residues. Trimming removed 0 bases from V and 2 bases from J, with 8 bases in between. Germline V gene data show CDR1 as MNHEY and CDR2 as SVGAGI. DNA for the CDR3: TGTGCCAGCAGTTACTCGCGCTTGGGCAATCAGCCCCAGCATTTT. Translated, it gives CASSYSRLGNQPQHF.

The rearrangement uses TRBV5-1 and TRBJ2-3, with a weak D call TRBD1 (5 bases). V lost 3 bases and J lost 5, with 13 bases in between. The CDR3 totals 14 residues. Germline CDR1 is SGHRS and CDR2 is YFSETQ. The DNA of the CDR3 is TGCGCCAGCAGCTCCAGGGAAGTAGGAGATACGCAGTATTTT. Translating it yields CASSSREVGDTQYF.

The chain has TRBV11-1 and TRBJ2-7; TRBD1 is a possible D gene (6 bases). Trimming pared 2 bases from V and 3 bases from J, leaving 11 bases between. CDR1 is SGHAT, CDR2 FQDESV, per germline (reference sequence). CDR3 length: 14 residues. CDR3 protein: CASSLRDKVYEQYF. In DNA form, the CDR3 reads TGTGCCAGCAGCTTACGGGACAAAGTCTACGAGCAGTACTTC. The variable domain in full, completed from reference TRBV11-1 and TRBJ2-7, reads EAEVAQSPRYKITEKSQAVAFWCDPISGHATLYWYRQILGQGPELLVQFQDESVVDDSQLPKDRFSAERLKGVDSTLKIQPAELGDSAMYLCASSLRDKVYEQYFGPGTRLTVT.

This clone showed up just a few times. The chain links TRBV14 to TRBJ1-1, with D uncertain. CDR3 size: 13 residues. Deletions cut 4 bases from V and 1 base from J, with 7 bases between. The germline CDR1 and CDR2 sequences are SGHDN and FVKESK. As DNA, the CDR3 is TGTGCCAGCAGCCCTAGTTGGAACACTGAAGCTTTCTTT. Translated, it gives CASSPSWNTEAFF.

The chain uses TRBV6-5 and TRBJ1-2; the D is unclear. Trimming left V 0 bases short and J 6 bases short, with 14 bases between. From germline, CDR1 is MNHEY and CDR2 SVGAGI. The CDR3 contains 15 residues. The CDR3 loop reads CASSYSFMAFHGYTF. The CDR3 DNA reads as TGTGCCAGCAGTTACTCGTTTATGGCATTCCATGGCTACACCTTC.

The CDR3 region is CASSFLGQGGEQYF. CDR3 nucleotides: TGTGCCAGCAGTTTTTTGGGACAGGGTGGCGAGCAGTACTTC. The genes are TRBV27 and TRBJ2-7; 9 bases are a match to TRBD1. The trim removed 3 bases at V and 6 bases at J, leaving 6 bases unmatched. The CDR3 has 14 residues. Germline CDR1 reads MNHEY; CDR2 reads SMNVEV (reference sequence).

CDR3 sequence: CASIRLRAESTDTQYF. The DNA of the CDR3 is TGTGCCAGCATCAGGCTTAGAGCGGAAAGCACAGATACGCAGTATTTT. The chain is built from TRBV7-2 and TRBJ2-3; D perhaps matches TRBD2 (5 bases). Trimming removed 7 bases from V and 0 bases from J, with 17 bases in between. The CDR3 length is 16 residues. Germline V gives CDR1 SGHTA, CDR2 FQGNSA.

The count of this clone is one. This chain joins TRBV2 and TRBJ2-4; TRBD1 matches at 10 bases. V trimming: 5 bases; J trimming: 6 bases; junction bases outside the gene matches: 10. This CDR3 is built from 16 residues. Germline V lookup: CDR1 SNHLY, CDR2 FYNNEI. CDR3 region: CASSLRDRGQGNIQYF. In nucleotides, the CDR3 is TGTGCCAGCAGTCTCCGGGACAGGGGTCAGGGAAACATTCAGTACTTC.